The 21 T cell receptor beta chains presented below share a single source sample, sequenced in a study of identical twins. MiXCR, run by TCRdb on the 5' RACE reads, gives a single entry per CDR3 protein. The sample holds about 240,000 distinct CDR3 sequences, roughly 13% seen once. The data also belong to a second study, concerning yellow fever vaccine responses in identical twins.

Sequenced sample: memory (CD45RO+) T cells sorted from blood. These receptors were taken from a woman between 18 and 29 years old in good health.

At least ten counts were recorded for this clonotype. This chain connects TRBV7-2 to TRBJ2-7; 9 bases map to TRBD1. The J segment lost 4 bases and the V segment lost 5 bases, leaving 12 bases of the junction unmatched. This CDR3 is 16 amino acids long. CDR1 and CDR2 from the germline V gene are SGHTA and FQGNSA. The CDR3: CASSLTGGGVAYEQYF. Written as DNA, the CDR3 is TGTGCCAGCAGCCTGACAGGGGGTGGGGTAGCTTACGAGCAGTACTTC.

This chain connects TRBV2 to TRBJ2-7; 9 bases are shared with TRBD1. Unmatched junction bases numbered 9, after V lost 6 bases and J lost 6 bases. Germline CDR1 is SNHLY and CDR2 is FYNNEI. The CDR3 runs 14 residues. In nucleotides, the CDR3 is TGTGCCAGCAGGATAGGGACAGGGCAGATCGAGCAGTACTTC. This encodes CASRIGTGQIEQYF.

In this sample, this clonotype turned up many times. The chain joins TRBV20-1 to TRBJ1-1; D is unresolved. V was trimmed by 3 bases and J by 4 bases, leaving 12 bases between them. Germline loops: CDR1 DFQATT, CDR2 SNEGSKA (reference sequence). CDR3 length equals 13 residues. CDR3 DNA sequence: TGCAGTGCTAGTTTTCCTGGGGTCACTGAAGCTTTCTTT. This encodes CSASFPGVTEAFF.

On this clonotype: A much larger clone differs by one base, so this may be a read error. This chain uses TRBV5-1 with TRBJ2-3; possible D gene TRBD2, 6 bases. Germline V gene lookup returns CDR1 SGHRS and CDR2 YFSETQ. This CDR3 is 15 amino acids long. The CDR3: CSSSLGTSKGDTQYF. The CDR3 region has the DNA TGCTCCAGCAGCTTGGGGACTTCGAAAGGAGATACGCAGTATTTT.

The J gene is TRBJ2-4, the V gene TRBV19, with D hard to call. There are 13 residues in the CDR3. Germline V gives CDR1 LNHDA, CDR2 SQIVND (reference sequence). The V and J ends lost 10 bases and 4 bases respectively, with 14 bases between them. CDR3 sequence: CATQKGSKNIQYF. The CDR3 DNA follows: TGTGCCACCCAGAAGGGATCTAAAAACATTCAGTACTTC.

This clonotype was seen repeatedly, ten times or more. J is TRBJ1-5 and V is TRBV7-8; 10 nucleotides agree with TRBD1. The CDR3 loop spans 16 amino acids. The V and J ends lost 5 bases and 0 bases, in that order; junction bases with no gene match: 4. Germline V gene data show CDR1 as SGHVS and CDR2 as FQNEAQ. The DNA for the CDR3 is TGTGCCAGCAGCGCCGGGGACAGGGGTAGCAATCAGCCCCAGCATTTT. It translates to CASSAGDRGSNQPQHF.

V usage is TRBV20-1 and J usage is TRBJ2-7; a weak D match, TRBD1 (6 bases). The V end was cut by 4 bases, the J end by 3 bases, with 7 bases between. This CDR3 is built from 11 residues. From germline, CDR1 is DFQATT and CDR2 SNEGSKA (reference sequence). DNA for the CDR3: TGCAGTGCTAAAGGGGGCTACGAGCAGTACTTC. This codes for CSAKGGYEQYF.

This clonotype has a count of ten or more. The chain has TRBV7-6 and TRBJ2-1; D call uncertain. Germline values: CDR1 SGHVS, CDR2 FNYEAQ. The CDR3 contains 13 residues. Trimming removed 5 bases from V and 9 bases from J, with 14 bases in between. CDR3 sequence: CASSADFGSEQFF. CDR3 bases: TGTGCCAGCAGCGCAGACTTCGGCAGTGAGCAGTTCTTC. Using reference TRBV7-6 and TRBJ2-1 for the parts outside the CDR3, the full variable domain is GAGVSQSPRYKVTKRGQDVALRCDPISGHVSLYWYRQALGQGPEFLTYFNYEAQQDKSGLPNDRFSAERPEGSISTLTIQRTEQRDSAMYRCASSADFGSEQFFGPGTRLTVL.

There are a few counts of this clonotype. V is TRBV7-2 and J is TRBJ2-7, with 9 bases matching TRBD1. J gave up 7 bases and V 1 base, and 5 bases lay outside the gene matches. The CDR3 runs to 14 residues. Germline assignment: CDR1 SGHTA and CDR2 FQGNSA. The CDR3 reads CASSLGDRDREQYF. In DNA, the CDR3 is TGTGCCAGCAGCTTAGGGGACAGGGACAGGGAGCAGTACTTC.

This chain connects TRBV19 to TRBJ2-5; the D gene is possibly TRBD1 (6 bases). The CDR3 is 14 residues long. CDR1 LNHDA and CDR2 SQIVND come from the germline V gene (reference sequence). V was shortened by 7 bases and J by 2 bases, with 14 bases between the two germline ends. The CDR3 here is CASKLGHLQETQYF. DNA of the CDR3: TGTGCCAGTAAGCTGGGACACCTACAAGAGACCCAGTACTTC.

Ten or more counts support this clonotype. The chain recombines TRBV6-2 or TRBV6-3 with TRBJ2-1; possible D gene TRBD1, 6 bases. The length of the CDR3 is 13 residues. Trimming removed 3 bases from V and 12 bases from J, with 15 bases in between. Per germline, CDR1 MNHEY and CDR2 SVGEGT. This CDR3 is CASSYYTGSGQFF. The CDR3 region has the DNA TGTGCCAGCAGTTATTACACAGGGTCTGGGCAGTTCTTC.

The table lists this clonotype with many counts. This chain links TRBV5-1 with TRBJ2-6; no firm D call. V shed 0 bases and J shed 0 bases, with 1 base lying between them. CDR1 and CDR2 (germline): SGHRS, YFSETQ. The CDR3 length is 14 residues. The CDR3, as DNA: TGCGCCAGCAGCTTGGGCTCTGGGGCCAACGTCCTGACTTTC. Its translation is CASSLGSGANVLTF. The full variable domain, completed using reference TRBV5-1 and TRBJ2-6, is KAGVTQTPRYLIKTRGQQVTLSCSPISGHRSVSWYQQTPGQGLQFLFEYFSETQRNKGNFPGRFSGRQFSNSRSEMNVSTLELGDSALYLCASSLGSGANVLTFGAGSRLTVL.

This CDR3 is CASSSRGGADTQYF. Here the CDR3 DNA reads TGCGCCAGCAGCAGCAGGGGGGGTGCAGATACGCAGTATTTT. The chain employs TRBV10-2 and TRBJ2-3, with D possibly being TRBD1 or TRBD2 (7 bases each). CDR3 length: 14 amino acids. V was shortened by 6 bases and J by 4 bases, with 14 bases between the two germline ends. Germline loops: CDR1 WSHSY, CDR2 SAAADI.

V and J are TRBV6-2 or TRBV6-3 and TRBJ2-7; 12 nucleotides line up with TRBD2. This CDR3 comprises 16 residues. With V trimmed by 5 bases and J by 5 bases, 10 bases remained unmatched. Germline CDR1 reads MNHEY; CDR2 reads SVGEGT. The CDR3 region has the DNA TGTGCCAGCAGTGCTAATCAATGGACTAGCGGGGACGAGCAGTACTTC. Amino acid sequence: CASSANQWTSGDEQYF.

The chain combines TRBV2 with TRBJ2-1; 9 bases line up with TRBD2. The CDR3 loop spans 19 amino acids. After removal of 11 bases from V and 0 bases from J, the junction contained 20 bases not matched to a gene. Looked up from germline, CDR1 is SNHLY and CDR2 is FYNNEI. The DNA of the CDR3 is TGTGCCTTCTGCCGAAGCGGGAGGCCCCCACACAGCTCCTACAATGAGCAGTTCTTC. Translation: CAFCRSGRPPHSSYNEQFF.

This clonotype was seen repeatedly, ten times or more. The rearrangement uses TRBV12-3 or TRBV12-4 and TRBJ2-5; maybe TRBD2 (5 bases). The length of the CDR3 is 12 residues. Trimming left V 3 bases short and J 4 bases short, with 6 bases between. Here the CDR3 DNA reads TGTGCCAGCAGTTTTGCGGGAGAGACCCAGTACTTC. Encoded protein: CASSFAGETQYF.

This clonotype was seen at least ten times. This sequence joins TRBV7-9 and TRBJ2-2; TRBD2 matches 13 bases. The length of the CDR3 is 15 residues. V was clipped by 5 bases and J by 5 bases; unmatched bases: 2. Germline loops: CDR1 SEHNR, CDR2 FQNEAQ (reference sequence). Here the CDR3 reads CASSEGLAGTGELFF. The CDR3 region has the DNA TGTGCCAGCAGCGAGGGACTAGCGGGAACCGGGGAGCTGTTTTTT.

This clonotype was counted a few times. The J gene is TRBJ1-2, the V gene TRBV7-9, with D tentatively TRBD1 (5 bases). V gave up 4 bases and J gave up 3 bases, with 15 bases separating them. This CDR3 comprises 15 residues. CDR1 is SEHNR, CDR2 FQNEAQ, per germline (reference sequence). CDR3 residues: CASSSRTIGDYGYTF. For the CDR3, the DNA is TGTGCCAGCAGCTCTCGGACAATTGGGGACTATGGCTACACCTTC.

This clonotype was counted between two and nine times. The CDR3 DNA follows: TGTGCCAGCAGTACAGCGGGAGGGTATTCCGAGCAGTACTTC. As protein: CASSTAGGYSEQYF. The chain recombines TRBV12-3 or TRBV12-4 with TRBJ2-7; 10 nucleotides match TRBD2. This CDR3 is 14 amino acids long. The J segment lost 6 bases and the V segment lost 5 bases, leaving 7 bases of the junction unmatched.

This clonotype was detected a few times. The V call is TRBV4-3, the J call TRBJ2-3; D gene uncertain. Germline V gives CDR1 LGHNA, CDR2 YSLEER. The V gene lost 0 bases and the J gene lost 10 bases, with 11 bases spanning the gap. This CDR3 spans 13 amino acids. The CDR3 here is CASSQETLRPQYF. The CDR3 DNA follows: TGCGCCAGCAGCCAAGAAACTCTGCGACCGCAGTATTTT.

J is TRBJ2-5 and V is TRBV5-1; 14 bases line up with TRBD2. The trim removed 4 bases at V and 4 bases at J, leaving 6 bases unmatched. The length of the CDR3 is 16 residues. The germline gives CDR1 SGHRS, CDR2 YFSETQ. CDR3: CASSLTSGRAGETQYF. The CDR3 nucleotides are TGCGCCAGCAGCCTGACTAGCGGGAGGGCCGGAGAGACCCAGTACTTC.